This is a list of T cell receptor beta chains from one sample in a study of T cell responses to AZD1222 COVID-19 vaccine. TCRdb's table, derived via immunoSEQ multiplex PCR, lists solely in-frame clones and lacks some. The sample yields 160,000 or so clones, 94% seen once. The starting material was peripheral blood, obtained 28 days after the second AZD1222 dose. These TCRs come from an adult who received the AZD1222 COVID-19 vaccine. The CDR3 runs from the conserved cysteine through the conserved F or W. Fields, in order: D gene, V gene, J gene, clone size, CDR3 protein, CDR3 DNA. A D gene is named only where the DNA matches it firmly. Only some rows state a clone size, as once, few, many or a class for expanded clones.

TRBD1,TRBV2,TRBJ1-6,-,CASSGPGQGYSPLHF,TGTGCCAGCAGTGGGCCGGGACAGGGGTATTCACCCCTCCACTTT
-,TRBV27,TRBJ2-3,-,CASSFGGTDTQYF,TGTGCCAGCAGTTTTGGGGGCACAGATACGCAGTATTTT
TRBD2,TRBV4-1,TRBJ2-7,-,CASSQEEPGLVSYEQYF,TGCGCCAGCAGCCAAGAAGAACCGGGACTAGTCTCCTACGAGCAGTACTTC
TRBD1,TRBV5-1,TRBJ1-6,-,CASSLVSGGGSRGPLHF,TGCGCCAGCAGCTTGGTTTCAGGGGGGGGAAGCCGAGGACCCCTCCACTTT
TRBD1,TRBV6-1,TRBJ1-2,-,CASSETTGGSYGYTF,TGTGCCAGCAGTGAAACTACAGGGGGCTCCTATGGCTACACCTTC
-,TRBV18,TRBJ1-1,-,CASSPPDNGARAEAFF,TGTGCCAGCTCACCACCAGACAACGGGGCAAGGGCTGAAGCTTTCTTT
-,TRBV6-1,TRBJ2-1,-,CASTFDFSYNEQFF,TGTGCCAGCACGTTCGACTTCTCCTACAATGAGCAGTTCTTC
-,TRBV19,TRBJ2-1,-,CASSIESAGGQFF,TGTGCCAGTAGTATTGAATCAGCGGGTGGGCAGTTCTTC
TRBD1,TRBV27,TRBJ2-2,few,CASSSRTGALSSGELFF,TGTGCCAGCAGTTCCCGGACAGGAGCCTTAAGCTCCGGGGAGCTGTTTTTT
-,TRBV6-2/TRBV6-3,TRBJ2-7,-,CASSYAGSYEQYF,TGTGCCAGCAGTTACGCGGGTTCCTACGAGCAGTACTTC
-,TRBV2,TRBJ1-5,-,CASSAGRSNQPQHF,TGTGCCAGCAGTGCAGGGAGAAGCAATCAGCCCCAGCATTTT
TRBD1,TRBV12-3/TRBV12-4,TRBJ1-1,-,CASRYGTGGEAFF,TGTGCCAGCAGGTACGGGACAGGGGGGGAAGCTTTCTTT
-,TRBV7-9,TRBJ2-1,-,CASSLGTLHEQFF,TGTGCCAGCAGCTTAGGGACGCTCCATGAGCAGTTCTTC
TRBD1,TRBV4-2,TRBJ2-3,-,CASSGQGLLTDTQYF,TGTGCCAGCAGCGGACAGGGGCTACTCACAGATACGCAGTATTTT
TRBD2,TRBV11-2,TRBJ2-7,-,CASSFTSGSYEQYF,TGTGCCAGCAGCTTTACTAGCGGGAGTTACGAGCAGTACTTC
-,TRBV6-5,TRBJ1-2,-,CASSYVGVGYTF,TGTGCCAGCAGTTATGTCGGGGTCGGCTACACCTTC
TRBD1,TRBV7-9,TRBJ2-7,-,CASSYTGAAYEQYF,TGTGCCAGCAGCTACACAGGGGCGGCCTACGAGCAGTACTTC
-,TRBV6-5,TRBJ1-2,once,CARGGWGYGYTF,TGTGCCAGAGGAGGTTGGGGCTATGGCTACACCTTC
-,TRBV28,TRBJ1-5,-,CASSLRGGNQPQHF,TGTGCCAGCAGTTTGAGGGGGGGTAATCAGCCCCAGCATTTT
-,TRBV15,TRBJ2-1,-,CATGGSNEQFF,TGTGCCACCGGAGGGTCGAATGAGCAGTTCTTC
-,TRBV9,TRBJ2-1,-,CASSPSGGLGVSEQFF,TGTGCCAGCAGCCCCAGCGGCGGGTTGGGGGTAAGTGAGCAGTTCTTC
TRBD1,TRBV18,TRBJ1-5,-,CASSPGQGDFGQPQHF,TGTGCCAGCTCACCAGGACAGGGGGATTTCGGTCAGCCCCAGCATTTT
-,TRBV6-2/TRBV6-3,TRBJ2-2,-,CASSLTGTTTGELFF,TGTGCCAGCAGTTTAACCGGGACAACCACCGGGGAGCTGTTTTTT
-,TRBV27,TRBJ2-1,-,CASSLLSALTSSYNEQFF,TGTGCCAGCAGTTTACTCAGCGCACTTACCTCATCCTACAATGAGCAGTTCTTC
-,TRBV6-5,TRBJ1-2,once,CASSYGVQGYGYTF,TGTGCCAGCAGTTACGGGGTCCAGGGCTATGGCTACACCTTC
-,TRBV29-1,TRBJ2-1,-,CSALDRSRNNEQFF,TGCAGCGCTCTAGACAGGAGTCGAAACAATGAGCAGTTCTTC
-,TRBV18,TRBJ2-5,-,CASSQGLRETQYF,TGTGCCAGCTCACAGGGGCTTCGAGAGACCCAGTACTTC
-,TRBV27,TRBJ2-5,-,CASGWGYQETQYF,TGTGCCAGCGGCTGGGGGTACCAAGAGACCCAGTACTTC
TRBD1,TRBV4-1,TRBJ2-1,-,CASSQYHRGNEQFF,TGCGCCAGCAGCCAATACCACAGGGGAAATGAGCAGTTCTTC
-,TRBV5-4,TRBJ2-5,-,CASSLTPWDTETQYF,TGTGCCAGCAGCCTTACCCCTTGGGACACGGAGACCCAGTACTTC
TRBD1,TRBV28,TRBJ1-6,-,CASSWTGLSPLHF,TGTGCCAGCAGTTGGACAGGTCTGTCACCCCTCCACTTT
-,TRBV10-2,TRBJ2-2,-,CASSEMAGELFF,TGCGCCAGCAGTGAGATGGCCGGGGAGCTGTTTTTT
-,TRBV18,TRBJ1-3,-,CASSPLPDSGQLGGNTIYF,TGTGCCAGCTCACCACTACCCGATTCCGGACAGTTGGGAGGAAACACCATATATTTT
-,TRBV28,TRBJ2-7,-,CASSQGVYEQYF,TGTGCCAGCAGCCAAGGGGTGTACGAGCAGTACTTC
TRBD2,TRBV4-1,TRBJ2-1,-,CASSHGLAGDNEQFF,TGCGCCAGCAGCCACGGACTAGCGGGGGACAATGAGCAGTTCTTC
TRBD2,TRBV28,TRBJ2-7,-,CASGGGNSYEQYF,TGTGCCAGCGGGGGGGGAAACAGCTACGAGCAGTACTTC
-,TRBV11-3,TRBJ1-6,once,CASSLVHERGSYNSPLHF,TGTGCCAGCAGCTTAGTTCACGAAAGGGGCTCCTATAATTCACCCCTCCACTTT
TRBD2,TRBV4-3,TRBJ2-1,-,CASSQGWRWRESDEQFF,TGCGCCAGCAGCCAAGGATGGAGGTGGCGGGAGAGCGATGAGCAGTTCTTC